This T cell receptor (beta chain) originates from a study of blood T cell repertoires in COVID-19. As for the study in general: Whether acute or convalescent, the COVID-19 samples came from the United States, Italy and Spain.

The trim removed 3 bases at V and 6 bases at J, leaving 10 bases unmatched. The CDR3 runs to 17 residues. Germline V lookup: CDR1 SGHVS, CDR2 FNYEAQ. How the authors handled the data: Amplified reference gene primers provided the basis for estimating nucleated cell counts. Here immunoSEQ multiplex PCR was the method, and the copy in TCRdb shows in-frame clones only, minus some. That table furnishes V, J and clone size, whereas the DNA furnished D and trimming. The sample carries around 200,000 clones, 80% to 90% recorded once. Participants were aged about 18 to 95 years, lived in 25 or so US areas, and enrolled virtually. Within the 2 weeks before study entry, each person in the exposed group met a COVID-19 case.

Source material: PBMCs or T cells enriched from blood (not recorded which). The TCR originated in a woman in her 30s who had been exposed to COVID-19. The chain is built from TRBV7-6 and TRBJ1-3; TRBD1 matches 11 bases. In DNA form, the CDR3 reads TGTGCCAGCAGCTTCTCCAGTGGGACAGGGGGTTTAAACACCATATATTTT. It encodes CASSFSSGTGGLNTIYF.